The rows below give T cell receptor beta chains drawn from one sample of a study of blood T cell repertoires in COVID-19. Method: immunoSEQ multiplex PCR; TCRdb's copy keeps in-frame clones and lacks some. This table holds tens of thousands of clones, about 80% found once. Sequenced: peripheral blood. The receptors were gathered from a human donor in a cohort sampled during active COVID-19. CDR3s include the opening cysteine and the closing phenylalanine or tryptophan. D genes are given only for firm matches. A clone size is listed for some rows: how often the clone was seen (once, few, many), or a class if it is expanded.

cdr3_nt cdr3_aa j_call v_call d_call clone_size
TGCGCCAGCAGCATACTAGCGGGGACCTACAATGAGCAGTTCTTC CASSILAGTYNEQFF TRBJ2-1 TRBV5-1 TRBD2 -
TGCGCCAGCAGCCAAGAGGGGAGTGCGCAGTATTTT CASSQEGSAQYF TRBJ2-3 TRBV4-1 - -
TGTGCCAGCAGAACAGCGGCCAGCTCCTACAATGAGCAGTTCTTC CASRTAASSYNEQFF TRBJ2-1 TRBV3-1/TRBV3-2 - -
TGTGCCAGCTCACCAAGGAGGGACGATGGCTACACCTTC CASSPRRDDGYTF TRBJ1-2 TRBV18 - -
TGTGCCAGCAGCCACCGGGACAGGCCCACAGATACGCAGTATTTT CASSHRDRPTDTQYF TRBJ2-3 TRBV5-4 TRBD1 -
TGTGCCAGCAGCCAATGGGGCAGGGGCAGCCAGCCCCAGCATTTT CASSQWGRGSQPQHF TRBJ1-5 TRBV4-2 - -
TGTGCCAGCAGGAGGGACTTAAGGGAGGACACCATATATTTT CASRRDLREDTIYF TRBJ1-3 TRBV3-1/TRBV3-2 - -
TGTGCCAGCAGGTCGACCCCGGGACAGGGGTTCGAAAAACTGTTTTTT CASRSTPGQGFEKLFF TRBJ1-4 TRBV28 TRBD1 -
TGTGCCAGCAGCACCCTCCAGCCGGGGGAGACCCAGTACTTC CASSTLQPGETQYF TRBJ2-5 TRBV28 - -
TGCAGCGTTGAAGGGGTACGGGGGGCTGCCGATCTTCAAGAGACCCAGTACTTC CSVEGVRGAADLQETQYF TRBJ2-5 TRBV29-1 - -
TGTGCCAGCAGTTTACTCGGGGGGGGCACTGAAGCTTTCTTT CASSLLGGGTEAFF TRBJ1-1 TRBV28 - few
TGTGCCAGCAGCTTAGATACGCCCCCAAGAGTCCGGGGGGATGAGCAGTTCTTC CASSLDTPPRVRGDEQFF TRBJ2-1 TRBV11-3 TRBD2 once
TGTGCCAGCAGTACCGGACAGGGCTCCTACAATGAGCAGTTCTTC CASSTGQGSYNEQFF TRBJ2-1 TRBV28 TRBD1 -
TGCGCCAGCAGCTTGACAGGTCCCCAGGGCGGGGAGCTGTTTTTT CASSLTGPQGGELFF TRBJ2-2 TRBV5-1 - -
TGTGCCAGTAACTCAGGGGGGACCTATAATTCACCCCTCCACTTT CASNSGGTYNSPLHF TRBJ1-6 TRBV19 TRBD1 -
TGCGCCAGCAGCCCCTCGGGAGGGGGCGTCTACGAGCAGTACTTC CASSPSGGGVYEQYF TRBJ2-7 TRBV4-1 - -
TGTGCCAGCAGCCGCTCCGGGGGGAACTATGGCTACACCTTC CASSRSGGNYGYTF TRBJ1-2 TRBV5-5 - -
TGTGCCAGCAGTAGTAGCGGAATGAGCACAGATACGCAGTATTTT CASSSSGMSTDTQYF TRBJ2-3 TRBV6-5 - -
TGTGCCACCAGCAGACCTGACAGAGTCTATGGCTACACCTTC CATSRPDRVYGYTF TRBJ1-2 TRBV15 - once
TGCGCCAGCAGCTCCGGACAGGGGATCTACAATGAGCAGTTCTTC CASSSGQGIYNEQFF TRBJ2-1 TRBV5-1 TRBD1 -
TGTGCCAGCAGCGTCACTAGCGGGGCCTCTTTGGATACGCAGTATTTT CASSVTSGASLDTQYF TRBJ2-3 TRBV9 TRBD2 -
TGTGCCAGCAGCCCGACAGGGACTGGCACCGGGGAGCTGTTTTTT CASSPTGTGTGELFF TRBJ2-2 TRBV9 - -
TGTGCCAGCAGCTTAATATCCGGACAGCTCTCTGGAAACACCATATATTTT CASSLISGQLSGNTIYF TRBJ1-3 TRBV7-8 - -
TGTGCCAGCAGCTCCCCCCTGGGCGATGAAAAACTGTTTTTT CASSSPLGDEKLFF TRBJ1-4 TRBV7-9 - -
TGCGCCAGCAGCCAATCCGATGCTGCGGCCTCGTATGGCTACACCTTC CASSQSDAAASYGYTF TRBJ1-2 TRBV4-3 - -
TGTGCCAGCAGTTTGAATACTGATTACACAGATACGCAGTATTTT CASSLNTDYTDTQYF TRBJ2-3 TRBV27 - -
TGTGCCAGCAGCTTGCCTCCGGGACAGGGGAGGAACAATGAGCAGTTCTTC CASSLPPGQGRNNEQFF TRBJ2-1 TRBV5-4 TRBD1 -
TGCGCCAGCAGGGGAGGGGACGGAAATAACTATGGCTACACCTTC CASRGGDGNNYGYTF TRBJ1-2 TRBV5-1 - -
TGTGCCAGCGTCCTAGGGACTAGCGGTGGGAGCACAGATACGCAGTATTTT CASVLGTSGGSTDTQYF TRBJ2-3 TRBV2 TRBD2 -
TGTGCCAGCAGTGAAACGGGGGGGGAAGCTTTCTTT CASSETGGEAFF TRBJ1-1 TRBV6-1 - -
TGTGCCAGCAGTTACTCGGAGGGAGATACGCAGTATTTT CASSYSEGDTQYF TRBJ2-3 TRBV6-5 - -
TGTGCCAGCAGTTCCTCCCCAGGGACAGTCTCCTACGAGCAGTACTTC CASSSSPGTVSYEQYF TRBJ2-7 TRBV28 TRBD1 -
TGTGCCAGTAGTATAGTCGGGACTAGGGGCAATGAGCAGTTCTTC CASSIVGTRGNEQFF TRBJ2-1 TRBV19 TRBD2 -
TGTGCCAGCAGCGTAGCTTCGGGGTCTGATGGCTACACCTTC CASSVASGSDGYTF TRBJ1-2 TRBV9 - -
TGTGCCAGCAGTTTGAGGTGGGCAGGGGAAAGAGCTGGGGCCAACGTCCTGACTTTC CASSLRWAGERAGANVLTF TRBJ2-6 TRBV9 - -
TGCGCCAGCAGTCGCCCCCCCGGGGAAGGTGAGGTGACCCAGTACTTC CASSRPPGEGEVTQYF TRBJ2-5 TRBV23-1 - -
TGCAGCGTTGAAGATTGGGACAGGGTGTCTGGGGCCAACGTCCTGACTTTC CSVEDWDRVSGANVLTF TRBJ2-6 TRBV29-1 TRBD1 -
TGTGCCACCAGCCCTCGACAGGGTTATTCACCCCTCCACTTT CATSPRQGYSPLHF TRBJ1-6 TRBV15 TRBD1 -
TGTGCCAGCAGTTACGTGCGGGGGGGGGACGAGCAGTTCTTC CASSYVRGGDEQFF TRBJ2-1 TRBV6-6 TRBD2 -
TGTGCCACCAGCAGAGACAGGGGCTCTGGAAACACCATATATTTT CATSRDRGSGNTIYF TRBJ1-3 TRBV15 - few
TGTGCCAGCAGCTTATGGTCGGTATACAATGAGCAGTTCTTC CASSLWSVYNEQFF TRBJ2-1 TRBV5-6 - -
TGTGCCAGCAGCATTGGGCCAATTGGGAAACTGTTTTTT CASSIGPIGKLFF TRBJ1-4 TRBV6-5 - -
TGTGCCAGCACCCCGGGACAGGTTAACTATGGCTACACCTTC CASTPGQVNYGYTF TRBJ1-2 TRBV9 TRBD1 -
TGCGCCAGCAGCTTATCCAATTCGAACACTGAAGCTTTCTTT CASSLSNSNTEAFF TRBJ1-1 TRBV5-1 - -
TGTGCCAGCGACGGCCCGGGGGGAAGGGGGCAAGAGACCCAGTACTTC CASDGPGGRGQETQYF TRBJ2-5 TRBV10-3 - -
TGTGCCAGCAGCCTCAGCCCGGGACAGGGGTACAGCGAGCAGTACTTC CASSLSPGQGYSEQYF TRBJ2-7 TRBV11-2 TRBD1 -
TGTGCCAGCAGCGTACTAGCGGGGCAAGAGACCCAGTACTTC CASSVLAGQETQYF TRBJ2-5 TRBV9 TRBD2 once
TGTGCCAGCAGTCTTGGTGGAGGCTACGAGCAGTACTTC CASSLGGGYEQYF TRBJ2-7 TRBV12-3/TRBV12-4 - -
TGTGCCAGCAGTTTATCGGGCAGCCAAAGCTCCTATAATTCACCCCTCCACTTT CASSLSGSQSSYNSPLHF TRBJ1-6 TRBV27 - -
TGTGCCAGCAGCTTTACCCGACAGGCCTATAATTCACCCCTCCACTTT CASSFTRQAYNSPLHF TRBJ1-6 TRBV5-5 - -
TGTGCCAGCACCGGAGGTACAAACACCGGGGAGCTGTTTTTT CASTGGTNTGELFF TRBJ2-2 TRBV9 - -
TGTGCCAGTAGAGGGAAAGGGCTAGCGGGGGCCCTTGAGCAGTTCTTC CASRGKGLAGALEQFF TRBJ2-1 TRBV19 TRBD2 once
TGTGCCAGCAGTTACCCAGGGTCCCTCTACGAGCAGTACTTC CASSYPGSLYEQYF TRBJ2-7 TRBV6-5 - -